One and the same sample provided the 6 T cell receptor beta chains below, sequenced in a study of T-cell memory formation after mild COVID-19. TCRdb analysed the 5' RACE reads with MiXCR anew, one entry per CDR3 protein. The repertoire holds around 510,000 distinct CDR3 sequences, with less than 25% as singletons. Sequencing was performed on PBMCs or a T cell subset sorted from them (not recorded which). The receptors stem from an adult woman who had mild COVID-19 (a few samples of this study predate the infection). Cell type and time point are not known.

This sequence joins TRBV25-1 and TRBJ1-2; TRBD1 is a possible D gene (6 bases). Germline loops: CDR1 MGHDK, CDR2 SYGVNS. V lost 2 bases to trimming and J lost 7 bases, with 11 bases between them. CDR3 length: 13 residues. CDR3 sequence: CASSEVQGTGYTF. As DNA, the CDR3 is TGTGCCAGCAGTGAAGTCCAGGGGACTGGCTACACCTTC.

The chain uses TRBV5-6 and TRBJ2-2, with TRBD1 matching 8 bases. Trimming at V came to 4 bases and at J to 7 bases, leaving 3 bases not matched to a gene. Per the germline V gene, CDR1 is SGHDT and CDR2 is YYEEEE. The CDR3 runs to 13 residues. The CDR3 is CASSRQGIGELFF. DNA of the CDR3: TGTGCCAGCAGCCGACAGGGGATCGGGGAGCTGTTTTTT.

J is TRBJ1-2 and V is TRBV30; weak D call: TRBD1 (6 bases). Trimming stripped 1 base from V and 4 bases from J, with 13 bases between. The CDR3 spans 14 residues. Germline assignment: CDR1 GTSNPN and CDR2 SVGIG (reference sequence). The CDR3 coding sequence is TGTGCCTGGAGTGAGAACCGAGGGGGCTATGGCTACACCTTC. Amino acid sequence: CAWSENRGGYGYTF.

The rearrangement links TRBV2 to TRBJ2-7; tentatively, D is TRBD1 (5 bases). This CDR3 spans 11 amino acids. V was shortened by 6 bases and J by 9 bases, with 12 bases between the two germline ends. Germline V CDR1 and CDR2: SNHLY, FYNNEI. The CDR3 sequence is CASRKGIVQYF. The CDR3 bases are TGTGCCAGCAGGAAGGGGATTGTGCAGTACTTC.

This clonotype was counted only a few times. The chain couples TRBV12-3 or TRBV12-4 to TRBJ1-4; a weak D match, TRBD1 (5 bases). The V end lost 5 bases, the J end lost 8 bases, and 18 bases lay between the germline ends. The CDR3 loop spans 15 amino acids. CDR3 residues: CASSRRLGVGEKLFF. Written as DNA, the CDR3 is TGTGCCAGCAGTCGGAGGTTGGGGGTAGGAGAAAAACTGTTTTTT.

This clonotype was observed a few times. The J gene is TRBJ1-1, the V gene TRBV12-3 or TRBV12-4, with 8 bases fitting TRBD1. CDR3 size: 15 residues. V shed 3 bases and J 1 base; nucleotides not matched to a gene: 4. The CDR3 region has the DNA TGTGCCAGCAGTTTCACAGGGGGTCGGAACACTGAAGCTTTCTTT. Translation gives CASSFTGGRNTEAFF.